The 3 T cell receptor beta chains listed next were all sequenced from one sample in a study of immune cell composition in non-small cell lung cancer. Repertoires were generated with immunoSEQ multiplex PCR, while TCRdb's copy carries only in-frame clones and drops some. The sample consists of 2,500 to 4,000 clones, around four fifths of them appearing once. Sequencing was done on a sample of lung tumor tissue. The source is a human donor with non-small cell lung cancer.

This clone was seen only a few times. The J gene is TRBJ2-7, the V gene TRBV28; 11 bases align to TRBD1. The CDR3 runs to 14 residues. Germline CDR1 is MDHEN and CDR2 is SYDVKM. V was pared by 3 bases and J by 3 bases, with 1 base of the junction left unmatched. CDR3 DNA: TGTGCCAGCAGTTTTGGGACAGGGGGCTACGAGCAGTACTTC. It encodes CASSFGTGGYEQYF.

The chain combines TRBV29-1 with TRBJ2-1, with 13 bases lining up with TRBD2. The CDR3 extends over 15 amino acids. Germline V CDR1 and CDR2: SQVTM, ANQGSEA. Losses at the gene ends were 3 bases for V and 12 bases for J; bases not matched to a gene: 11. This CDR3 reads CSVEDGTSGTGAQFF. CDR3 sequence (DNA): TGCAGCGTTGAGGATGGGACTAGCGGGACCGGGGCGCAGTTCTTC.

The chain employs TRBV19 and TRBJ2-7; TRBD1 matches at 9 bases. V lost 3 bases to trimming and J lost 3 bases; unmatched junction nucleotides: 6. Germline CDR1 reads LNHDA; CDR2 reads SQIVND (reference sequence). There are 15 residues in the CDR3. For the CDR3, the DNA is TGTGCCAGTAGTATCCGGGACAGGGCCAACTACGAGCAGTACTTC. Translation gives CASSIRDRANYEQYF.